Below, one T cell receptor (beta chain) is given with its context. The antigen is unknown. The entry originates in a study of neoadjuvant anti-PD-1 for oral cavity cancer. This CDR3 comprises 15 residues. The V and J ends lost 4 bases and 4 bases, in that order; junction bases with no gene match: 10. The germline gives CDR1 SGHNT, CDR2 YYREEE (reference sequence). Points from the study as a whole: Post-nivolumab, blood T cell clonality was significantly elevated in non-responders.

Sequencing used immunoSEQ multiplex PCR; TCRdb keeps in-frame clones, though not all of them. This sample has tens of thousands of clones; around 80% occur once, and the top ten carry 2% to 3%. Analysis of PBMCs was direct, with no culture step. The V call is TRBV5-4, the J call TRBJ2-7, with 8 bases identical to TRBD2. The input for sequencing was PBMCs, taken before nivolumab (anti-PD-1) treatment. This TCR was sampled from a person aged 40 to 85 with oral cavity squamous cell carcinoma. Written as DNA, the CDR3 is TGTGCCAGCAGCCCCTCGAGCGGGAGTTTGTACGAGCAGTACTTC. As protein: CASSPSSGSLYEQYF.